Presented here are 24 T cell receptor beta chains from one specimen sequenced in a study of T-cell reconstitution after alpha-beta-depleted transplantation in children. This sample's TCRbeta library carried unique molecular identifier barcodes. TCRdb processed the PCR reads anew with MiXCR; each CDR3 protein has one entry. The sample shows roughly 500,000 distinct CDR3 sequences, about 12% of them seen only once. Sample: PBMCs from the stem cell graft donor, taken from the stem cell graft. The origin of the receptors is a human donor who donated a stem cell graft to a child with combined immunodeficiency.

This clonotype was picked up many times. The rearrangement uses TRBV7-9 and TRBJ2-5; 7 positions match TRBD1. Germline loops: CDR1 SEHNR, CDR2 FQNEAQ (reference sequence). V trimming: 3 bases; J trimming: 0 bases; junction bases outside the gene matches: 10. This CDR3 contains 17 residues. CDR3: CASSFERQGINQETQYF. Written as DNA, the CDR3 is TGTGCCAGCAGCTTCGAGCGACAGGGCATCAACCAAGAGACCCAGTACTTC.

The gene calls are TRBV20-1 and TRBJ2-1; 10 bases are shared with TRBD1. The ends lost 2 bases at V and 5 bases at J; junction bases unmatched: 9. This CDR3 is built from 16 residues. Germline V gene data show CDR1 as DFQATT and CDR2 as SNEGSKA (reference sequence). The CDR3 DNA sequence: TGCAGTGCTAGAACCCTCGGGACAGGGGAGGACAATGAGCAGTTCTTC. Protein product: CSARTLGTGEDNEQFF.

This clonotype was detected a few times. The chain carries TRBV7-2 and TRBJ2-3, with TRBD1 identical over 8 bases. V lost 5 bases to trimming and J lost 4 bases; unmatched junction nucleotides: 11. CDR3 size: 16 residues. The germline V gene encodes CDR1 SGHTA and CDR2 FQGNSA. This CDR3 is CASSQLPTGAPDTQYF. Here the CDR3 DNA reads TGTGCCAGCAGCCAACTACCGACAGGGGCACCAGATACGCAGTATTTT.

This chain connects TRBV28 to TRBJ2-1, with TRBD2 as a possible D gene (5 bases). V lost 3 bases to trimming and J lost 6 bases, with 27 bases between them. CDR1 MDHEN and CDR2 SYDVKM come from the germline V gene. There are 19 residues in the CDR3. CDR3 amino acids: CASSFKSPRDGLKGNEQFF. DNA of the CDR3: TGTGCCAGCAGTTTCAAGTCCCCGAGGGATGGGCTTAAGGGCAATGAGCAGTTCTTC.

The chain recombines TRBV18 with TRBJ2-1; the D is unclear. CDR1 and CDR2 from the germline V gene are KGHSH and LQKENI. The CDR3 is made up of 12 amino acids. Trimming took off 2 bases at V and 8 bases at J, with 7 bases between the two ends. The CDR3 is CASSPSGYEQFF. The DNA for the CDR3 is TGTGCCAGCTCACCATCCGGGTATGAGCAGTTCTTC.

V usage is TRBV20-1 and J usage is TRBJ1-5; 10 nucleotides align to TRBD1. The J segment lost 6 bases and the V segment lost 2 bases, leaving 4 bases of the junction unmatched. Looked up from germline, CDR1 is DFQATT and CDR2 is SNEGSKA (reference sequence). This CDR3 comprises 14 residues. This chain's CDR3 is CSARPTGGRQPQHF. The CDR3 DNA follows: TGCAGTGCTAGACCGACAGGGGGCCGTCAGCCCCAGCATTTT.

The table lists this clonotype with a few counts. This CDR3 is CASSLASRGQGRSPLHF. CDR3 nucleotides: TGCGCCAGCAGCTTGGCCTCGCGGGGACAGGGTCGTTCACCCCTCCACTTT. J is TRBJ1-6 and V is TRBV5-1; 9 nucleotides align to TRBD1. This CDR3 has 17 residues. Germline-derived CDR1 and CDR2 are SGHRS and YFSETQ. Unmatched junction bases numbered 10, after V lost 0 bases and J lost 9 bases.

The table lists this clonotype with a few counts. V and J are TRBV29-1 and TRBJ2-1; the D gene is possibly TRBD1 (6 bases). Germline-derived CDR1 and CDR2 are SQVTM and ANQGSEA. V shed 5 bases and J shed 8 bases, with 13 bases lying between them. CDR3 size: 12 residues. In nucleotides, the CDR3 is TGCAGCGTTAACCCCAGGGGCGATGAGCAGTTCTTC. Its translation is CSVNPRGDEQFF.

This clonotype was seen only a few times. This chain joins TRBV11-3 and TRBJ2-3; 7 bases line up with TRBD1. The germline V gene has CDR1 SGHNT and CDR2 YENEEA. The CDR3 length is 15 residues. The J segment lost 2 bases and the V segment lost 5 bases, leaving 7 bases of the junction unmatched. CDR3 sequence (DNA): TGTGCCAGCAGCGCGACAGGGTTGATCACAGATACGCAGTATTTT. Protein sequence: CASSATGLITDTQYF.

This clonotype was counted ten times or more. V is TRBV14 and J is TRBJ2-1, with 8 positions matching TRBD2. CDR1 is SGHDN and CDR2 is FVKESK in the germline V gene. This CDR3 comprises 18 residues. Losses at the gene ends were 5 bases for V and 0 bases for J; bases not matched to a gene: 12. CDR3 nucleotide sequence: TGTGCCAGCAGCGGGCGGGAGGACGAAGAAAGCTCCTACAATGAGCAGTTCTTC. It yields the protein CASSGREDEESSYNEQFF.

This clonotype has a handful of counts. For the CDR3, the DNA is TGTGCCAGCATGGAGGGGTTCAATCAGCCCCAGCATTTT. It yields the protein CASMEGFNQPQHF. The V call is TRBV12-3 or TRBV12-4, the J call TRBJ1-5; tentatively, D is TRBD1 (5 bases). The CDR3 extends over 13 amino acids. V shed 7 bases and J shed 3 bases, with 10 bases lying between them.

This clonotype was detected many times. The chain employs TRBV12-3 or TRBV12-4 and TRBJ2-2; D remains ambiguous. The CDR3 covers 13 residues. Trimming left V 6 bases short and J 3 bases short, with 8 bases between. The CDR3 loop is CASRPWDTGELFF. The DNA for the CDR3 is TGTGCCAGCAGACCCTGGGACACCGGGGAGCTGTTTTTT.

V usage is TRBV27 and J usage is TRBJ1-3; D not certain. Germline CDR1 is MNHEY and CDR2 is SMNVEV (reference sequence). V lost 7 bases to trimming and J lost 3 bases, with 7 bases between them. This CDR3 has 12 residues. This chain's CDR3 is CASTRDGNTIYF. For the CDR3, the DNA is TGTGCCAGCACGAGGGATGGAAACACCATATATTTT.

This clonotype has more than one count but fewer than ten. The CDR3 region has the DNA TGTGCCAGCAGTTTTCAGGGCGTAGAGACCCAGTACTTC. Its protein is CASSFQGVETQYF. The V gene is TRBV12-3 or TRBV12-4, the J gene TRBJ2-5; possibly TRBD1 for D (5 bases). The V gene lost 3 bases and the J gene lost 4 bases, with 9 bases spanning the gap. This CDR3 has 13 amino acids.

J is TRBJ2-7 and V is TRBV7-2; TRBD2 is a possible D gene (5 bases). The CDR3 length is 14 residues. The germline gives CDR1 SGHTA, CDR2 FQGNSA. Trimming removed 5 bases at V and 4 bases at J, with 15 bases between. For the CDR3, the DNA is TGTGCCAGCAGCCCAGTGGTCGGGAAGTACGAGCAGTACTTC. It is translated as CASSPVVGKYEQYF.

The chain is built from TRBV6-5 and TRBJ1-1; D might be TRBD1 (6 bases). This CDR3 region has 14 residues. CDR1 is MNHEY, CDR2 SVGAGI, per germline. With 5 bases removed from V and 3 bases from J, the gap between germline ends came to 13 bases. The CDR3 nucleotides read TGTGCCAGCAGTAACAGGGAGGAGGACACTGAAGCTTTCTTT. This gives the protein CASSNREEDTEAFF.

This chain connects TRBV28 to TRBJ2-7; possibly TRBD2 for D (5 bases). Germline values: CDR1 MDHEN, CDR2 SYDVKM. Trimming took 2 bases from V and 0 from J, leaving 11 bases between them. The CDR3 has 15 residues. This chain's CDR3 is CASSLGEHSSYEQYF. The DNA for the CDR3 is TGTGCCAGCAGTTTAGGGGAGCACAGCTCCTACGAGCAGTACTTC.

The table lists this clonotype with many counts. CDR3 loop: CASISGGYNEQFF. DNA for the CDR3: TGTGCCAGCATATCCGGGGGCTACAATGAGCAGTTCTTC. This chain links TRBV5-6 with TRBJ2-1; maybe TRBD2 (6 bases). The CDR3 totals 13 residues. Between the trimmed V and J ends, which lost 6 bases and 3 bases, there was a span of 10 bases. Germline CDR1 is SGHDT and CDR2 is YYEEEE. Drawing the rest from reference TRBV5-6 and TRBJ2-1, the complete variable domain is DAGVTQSPTHLIKTRGQQVTLRCSPKSGHDTVSWYQQALGQGPQFIFQYYEEEERQRGNFPDRFSGHQFPNYSSELNVNALLLGDSALYLCASISGGYNEQFFGPGTRLTVL.

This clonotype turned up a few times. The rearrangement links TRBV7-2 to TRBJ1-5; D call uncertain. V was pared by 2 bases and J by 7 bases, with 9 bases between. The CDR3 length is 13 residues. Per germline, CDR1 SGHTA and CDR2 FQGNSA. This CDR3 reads CASSLWSGQPQHF. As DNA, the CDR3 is TGTGCCAGCAGCTTATGGTCCGGGCAGCCCCAGCATTTT.

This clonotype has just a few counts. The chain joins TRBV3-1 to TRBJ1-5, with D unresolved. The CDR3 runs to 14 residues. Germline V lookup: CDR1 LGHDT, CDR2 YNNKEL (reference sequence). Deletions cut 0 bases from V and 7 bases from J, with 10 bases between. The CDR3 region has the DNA TGTGCCAGCAGCCAAGATTGGGGAGGGCAGCCCCAGCATTTT. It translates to CASSQDWGGQPQHF.

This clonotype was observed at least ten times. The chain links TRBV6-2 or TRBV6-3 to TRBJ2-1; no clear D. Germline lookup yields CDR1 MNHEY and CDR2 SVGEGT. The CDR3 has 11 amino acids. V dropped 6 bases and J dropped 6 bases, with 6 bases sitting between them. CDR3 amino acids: CASRWGNEQFF. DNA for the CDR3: TGTGCCAGCAGGTGGGGCAATGAGCAGTTCTTC.

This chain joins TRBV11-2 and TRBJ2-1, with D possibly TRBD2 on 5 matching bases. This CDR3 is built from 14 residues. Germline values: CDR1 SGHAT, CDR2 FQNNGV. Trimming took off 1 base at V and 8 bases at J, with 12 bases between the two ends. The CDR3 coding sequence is TGTGCCAGCAGCTTAGTATCGGGATCCCATGAGCAGTTCTTC. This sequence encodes CASSLVSGSHEQFF.

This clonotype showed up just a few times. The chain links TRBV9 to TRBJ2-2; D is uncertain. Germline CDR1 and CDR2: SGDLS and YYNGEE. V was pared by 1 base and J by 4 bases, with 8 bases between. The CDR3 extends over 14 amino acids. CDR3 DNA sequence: TGTGCCAGCAGCGTAATGGTGATCACCGGGGAGCTGTTTTTT. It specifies CASSVMVITGELFF.

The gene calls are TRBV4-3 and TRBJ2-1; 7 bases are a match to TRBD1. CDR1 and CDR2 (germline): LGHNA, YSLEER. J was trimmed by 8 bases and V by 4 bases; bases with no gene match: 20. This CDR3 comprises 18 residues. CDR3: CASSPLGRGFWNLDEQFF. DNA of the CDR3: TGCGCCAGCAGCCCCCTCGGCAGGGGGTTTTGGAATTTGGATGAGCAGTTCTTC.